This T cell receptor beta chain is drawn from a study of cytomegalovirus exposure and HLA in healthy donors. Study overall: Inside one of the first data releases sat tens of millions of unique TCRs taken from HLA-typed donors.

Healthy bone marrow donors formed the donor group. From germline, CDR1 is SEHNR and CDR2 FQNEAQ (reference sequence). Trimming pared 1 base from V and 5 bases from J, leaving 14 bases between. This CDR3 is built from 15 residues. PCR employed 60 Vbeta and 13 Jbeta primers. How the authors handled the data: Later, tens of millions of unique TCR beta chains were counted in an analysis, and approximately 10 million of them were shared. Using immunoSEQ multiplex PCR, the repertoire was profiled, and TCRdb retains in-frame clones only, with some absent. For V, J and clone size, that table is used; D and trimming come from the DNA. The repertoire includes approximately 100,000 clones, 74% of them detected once, and around 2% sits in the top ten. This clone turned up a few times.

J is TRBJ1-1 and V is TRBV7-9; weak D call: TRBD1 (5 bases). The origin of this receptor is a human donor in good health. Sequenced: PBMCs. Written as DNA, the CDR3 is TGTGCCAGCAGCTTAGGATCCGGGAGGACAACTGAAGCTTTCTTT. Translation gives CASSLGSGRTTEAFF.